This passage covers 28 T cell receptor beta chains from one sample sequenced in a study of blood T cell repertoires in COVID-19. The data were produced by immunoSEQ multiplex PCR, yet TCRdb's version contains in-frame clones alone and is incomplete. The sample lists 130,000 or so clones, about four fifths occurring once. Sequenced input: peripheral blood. These TCRs come from a woman aged 80 or over with acute or convalescent COVID-19.

The chain is built from TRBV19 and TRBJ1-4; D gene unclear. The CDR3 runs 15 residues. The V end was cut by 4 bases, the J end by 8 bases, with 17 bases between. The germline CDR1 and CDR2 sequences are LNHDA and SQIVND (reference sequence). The CDR3 spells CASSKGQADTEKLFF. CDR3 nucleotides: TGTGCCAGTAGTAAAGGTCAGGCAGATACGGAAAAACTGTTTTTT.

The chain links TRBV5-4 to TRBJ2-7, with a weak D call TRBD1 (6 bases). Trimming took off 1 base at V and 2 bases at J, with 13 bases between the two ends. Germline loops: CDR1 SGHNT, CDR2 YYREEE (reference sequence). The CDR3 has 15 amino acids. CDR3: CASSLWAGAAYEQYF. The CDR3, as DNA: TGTGCCAGCAGCTTGTGGGCAGGGGCTGCCTACGAGCAGTACTTC.

The rearrangement links TRBV6-6 to TRBJ2-2, with D tentatively TRBD1 (5 bases). V lost 0 bases to trimming and J lost 1 base, with 9 bases between them. The CDR3 spans 16 residues. Germline CDR1 MNHNY, CDR2 SVGAGI (reference sequence). The CDR3 DNA follows: TGTGCCAGCAGTTACTCGGGGCAGGGGAACACCGGGGAGCTGTTTTTT. Amino acids: CASSYSGQGNTGELFF.

The chain has TRBV18 and TRBJ1-1, with 7 bases aligning to TRBD1. Looked up from germline, CDR1 is KGHSH and CDR2 is LQKENI. The V gene end was trimmed by 1 base and the J gene end by 4 bases; junction bases not matched to a gene: 9. The CDR3 has 16 residues. CDR3 bases: TGTGCCAGCTCACCACAGGGGGCGCATGGTAGCACTGAAGCTTTCTTT. It is translated as CASSPQGAHGSTEAFF.

This chain connects TRBV6-5 to TRBJ1-5; D perhaps matches TRBD1 (5 bases). The CDR3 totals 13 residues. CDR1 is MNHEY and CDR2 is SVGAGI in the germline V gene. The ends were cut back, 7 bases at V and 2 bases at J, with 9 bases in the middle. The CDR3 nucleotides are TGTGCCAGCAAACGGGGGGGCAATCAGCCCCAGCATTTT. Its protein is CASKRGGNQPQHF.

This sequence joins TRBV7-8 and TRBJ2-5; TRBD1 might be the D (6 bases). The germline V and J ends were trimmed by 2 bases and 2 bases, with 12 bases remaining between them. The CDR3 contains 15 residues. Germline CDR1 reads SGHVS; CDR2 reads FQNEAQ. The chain's CDR3 is CASSLRGDRQETQYF. Here the CDR3 DNA reads TGTGCCAGCAGCTTACGGGGAGACAGGCAAGAGACCCAGTACTTC. The complete variable domain, with remaining parts taken from reference TRBV7-8 and TRBJ2-5, reads GAGVSQSPRYKVAKRGQDVALRCDPISGHVSLFWYQQALGQGPEFLTYFQNEAQLDKSGLPSDRFFAERPEGSVSTLKIQRTQQEDSAVYLCASSLRGDRQETQYFGPGTRLLVL.

This rearrangement joins TRBV21-1 to TRBJ1-2. TRBV21-1 is termed a pseudogene. The CDR3 has 17 amino acids. The CDR3 spells CASSRTQRIGGGYGYTF. For the CDR3, the DNA is TGTGCCAGCAGCAGAACTCAGCGTATCGGGGGGGGCTATGGCTACACCTTC.

The chain links TRBV30 to TRBJ2-2; TRBD2 is a possible D gene (6 bases). Trimming left V 4 bases short and J 7 bases short, with 13 bases between. CDR3 length: 13 amino acids. From germline, CDR1 is GTSNPN and CDR2 SVGIG (reference sequence). CDR3 bases: TGTGCCTGGATTGTTGGGGGGAACGGGGAGCTGTTTTTT. Translating it yields CAWIVGGNGELFF.

This clone occurred a few times. CDR3 DNA: TGTGCCAGCAGCTCTCCGAGGTTCGAGCGGCTGTTTTTT. It codes for CASSSPRFERLFF. The chain joins TRBV4-2 to TRBJ2-2; D is uncertain. V was trimmed by 5 bases and J by 13 bases, leaving 17 bases between them. This CDR3 is 13 amino acids long. Germline loops: CDR1 LGHNA, CDR2 YNFKEQ.

The gene calls are TRBV30 and TRBJ2-7; 8 nucleotides line up with TRBD2. The germline gives CDR1 GTSNPN, CDR2 SVGIG (reference sequence). This CDR3 is 13 amino acids long. The V and J ends lost 4 bases and 0 bases, in that order; junction bases with no gene match: 2. The CDR3, as DNA: TGTGCCTGGACTCGGGGGGGCTCCTACGAGCAGTACTTC. Translation gives CAWTRGGSYEQYF. Supplemented by reference TRBV30 and TRBJ2-7, the full variable domain reads SQTIHQWPATLVQPVGSPLSLECTVEGTSNPNLYWYRQAAGRGLQLLFYSVGIGQISSEVPQNLSASRPQDRQFILSSKKLLLSDSGFYLCAWTRGGSYEQYFGPGTRLTVT.

This clone was counted at least ten times. V is TRBV30 and J is TRBJ1-5; D uncertain. This CDR3 is 12 amino acids long. Germline CDR1 and CDR2: GTSNPN and SVGIG (reference sequence). The V gene lost 5 bases and the J gene lost 6 bases, with 11 bases spanning the gap. The CDR3 DNA reads TGTGCCTGGCAGGAAAGCGGTCAGCCCCAGCATTTT. It codes for CAWQESGQPQHF.

The V gene is TRBV4-1, the J gene TRBJ2-7; D is possibly TRBD1 (5 bases). Germline V gene sequence: CDR1 MGHRA, CDR2 YSYEKL. V dropped 0 bases and J dropped 7 bases, with 16 bases sitting between them. This CDR3 comprises 15 residues. The CDR3 DNA is TGCGCCAGCAGCCAAGATTTTAACAGGAATGGGGAGCAGTACTTC. Protein: CASSQDFNRNGEQYF.

The V gene is TRBV5-1, the J gene TRBJ1-5; 7 bases fit TRBD1. The V gene end was trimmed by 1 base and the J gene end by 3 bases; junction bases not matched to a gene: 4. The CDR3 loop spans 15 amino acids. CDR1 is SGHRS, CDR2 YFSETQ, per germline. In nucleotides, the CDR3 is TGCGCCAGCAGCTTGTACGGACAGGACAATCAGCCCCAGCATTTT. Amino acid sequence: CASSLYGQDNQPQHF.

This clone has more than one count but fewer than ten. This rearrangement joins TRBV5-6 to TRBJ1-6; D perhaps matches TRBD1 (6 bases). CDR1 and CDR2 from the germline V gene are SGHDT and YYEEEE. V gave up 6 bases and J gave up 2 bases, with 9 bases separating them. The CDR3 has 14 amino acids. The CDR3 here is CASIQGTYNSPLHF. The CDR3 DNA follows: TGTGCCAGCATCCAGGGGACCTATAATTCACCCCTCCACTTT.

This clone has more than one count but fewer than ten. The genes are TRBV6-2 or TRBV6-3 and TRBJ2-7; a weak D match, TRBD1 (6 bases). V dropped 4 bases and J dropped 0 bases, with 19 bases sitting between them. Germline V gene lookup returns CDR1 MNHEY and CDR2 SVGEGT. The CDR3 loop spans 17 amino acids. DNA for the CDR3: TGTGCCAGCAGTTTCCCGGGACACACCATGAGCTCCTACGAGCAGTACTTC. This codes for CASSFPGHTMSSYEQYF.

The chain combines TRBV4-2 with TRBJ1-2; 10 nucleotides match TRBD1. The CDR3 sequence is 14 residues long. Germline assignment: CDR1 LGHNA and CDR2 YNFKEQ. V lost 4 bases to trimming and J lost 7 bases; unmatched junction nucleotides: 6. CDR3 DNA sequence: TGTGCCAGCAGCCCTCAAGGACAGGGGGTTGGCTACACCTTC. This sequence encodes CASSPQGQGVGYTF.

V and J are TRBV6-5 and TRBJ1-4; 11 bases map to TRBD1. J gave up 8 bases and V 6 bases, and 8 bases lay outside the gene matches. This CDR3 has 15 residues. Germline values: CDR1 MNHEY, CDR2 SVGAGI. CDR3 region: CASRAGTGGNEKLFF. DNA of the CDR3: TGTGCCAGCAGGGCTGGGACAGGGGGAAACGAAAAACTGTTTTTT.

The genes are TRBV9 and TRBJ2-2; TRBD1 matches at 9 bases. Germline CDR1 and CDR2: SGDLS and YYNGEE. The CDR3 is made up of 15 amino acids. Trimming cost V 0 bases and J 5 bases; bases outside gene matches: 2. The CDR3 spells CASSVAGTGTGELFF. CDR3 bases: TGTGCCAGCAGCGTAGCTGGGACAGGGACCGGGGAGCTGTTTTTT.

This chain links TRBV5-5 with TRBJ1-4; possibly TRBD1 for D (5 bases). This CDR3 comprises 14 residues. Germline V lookup: CDR1 SGHKS, CDR2 YYEKEE (reference sequence). The V end lost 4 bases, the J end lost 8 bases, and 15 bases lay between the germline ends. This CDR3 is CASSPQGSREKLFF. In nucleotides, the CDR3 is TGTGCCAGCAGCCCGCAGGGCAGTCGCGAAAAACTGTTTTTT.

The rearrangement links TRBV4-2 to TRBJ2-1; no definite D call. V lost 0 bases to trimming and J lost 4 bases, with 7 bases between them. Per germline, CDR1 LGHNA and CDR2 YNFKEQ. The CDR3 length is 14 residues. The CDR3 protein is CASSQDPTYNEQFF. CDR3 bases: TGTGCCAGCAGCCAAGATCCCACTTACAATGAGCAGTTCTTC.

To note about this clone: The same CDR3 arises from other DNA sequences in this sample as well. V is TRBV18 and J is TRBJ1-1, with D tentatively TRBD1 (5 bases). The CDR3 has 13 amino acids. The germline V and J ends were trimmed by 3 bases and 1 base, with 6 bases remaining between them. In germline, CDR1 is KGHSH, CDR2 LQKENI. The CDR3 bases are TGTGCCAGCTCACCCGGACAGAACACTGAAGCTTTCTTT. It is translated as CASSPGQNTEAFF.

This clone was counted a single time. The J gene is TRBJ2-7, the V gene TRBV6-1, with D possibly being TRBD2 (6 bases). The ends were cut back, 0 bases at V and 1 base at J, with 22 bases in the middle. The CDR3 is made up of 19 amino acids. The germline CDR1 and CDR2 sequences are MNHNS and SASEGT. CDR3 in amino acids: CASSEALLPSGVASYEQYF. Written as DNA, the CDR3 is TGTGCCAGCAGTGAAGCGCTTCTCCCTTCGGGAGTAGCTTCCTACGAGCAGTACTTC.

This rearrangement joins TRBV4-1 to TRBJ1-2; 8 positions agree with TRBD1. The CDR3 consists of 18 residues. Germline V gene sequence: CDR1 MGHRA, CDR2 YSYEKL. V was pared by 4 bases and J by 8 bases, with 21 bases of the junction left unmatched. The CDR3 loop is CASSRFGGTGRSMAGYTF. CDR3 nucleotides: TGCGCCAGCAGCCGCTTTGGGGGGACAGGTAGATCTATGGCGGGCTACACCTTC.

The chain has TRBV19 and TRBJ1-1; 7 nucleotides align to TRBD1. The ends lost 3 bases at V and 0 bases at J; junction bases unmatched: 10. The CDR3 is 17 amino acids. Germline V gene lookup returns CDR1 LNHDA and CDR2 SQIVND (reference sequence). In DNA, the CDR3 is TGTGCCAGTAGTATCGTGGGACAGCGCTCCCTGAACACTGAAGCTTTCTTT. This encodes CASSIVGQRSLNTEAFF.

The rearrangement joins TRBV3-1 (or the pseudogene TRBV3-2) to TRBJ2-7; 8 bases line up with TRBD2. The CDR3 has 17 residues. J was trimmed by 0 bases and V by 3 bases; bases with no gene match: 10. Germline CDR1 is LGHDT and CDR2 is YNNKEL (reference sequence). The CDR3 bases are TGTGCCAGCAGCCAGAGGGGACCGGGGGGGAACTCCTACGAGCAGTACTTC. Amino acids: CASSQRGPGGNSYEQYF.

The chain has TRBV5-1 and TRBJ2-7; 8 nucleotides agree with TRBD1. Germline V gene lookup returns CDR1 SGHRS and CDR2 YFSETQ. Trimming at V came to 0 bases and at J to 0 bases, leaving 8 bases not matched to a gene. The CDR3 loop spans 17 amino acids. This CDR3 is CASSLAVHGQGSYEQYF. The CDR3 region has the DNA TGCGCCAGCAGCTTGGCTGTCCACGGACAGGGCTCCTACGAGCAGTACTTC.

The chain uses TRBV28 and TRBJ1-4; maybe TRBD1 (5 bases). The CDR3 extends over 15 amino acids. Trimming left V 1 base short and J 8 bases short, with 14 bases between. CDR1 MDHEN and CDR2 SYDVKM come from the germline V gene. Here the CDR3 reads CASSLLSPGWEKLFF. In DNA, the CDR3 is TGTGCCAGCAGTTTATTATCCCCAGGGTGGGAAAAACTGTTTTTT.

This chain uses TRBV3-1 (or the pseudogene TRBV3-2) with TRBJ1-1; tentative D call: TRBD1 (6 bases). V shed 4 bases and J shed 3 bases, with 21 bases lying between them. The CDR3 runs 17 residues. Germline V gene data show CDR1 as LGHDT and CDR2 as YNNKEL (reference sequence). CDR3 residues: CASSPRKRPGQHTEAFF. CDR3 DNA: TGTGCCAGCAGCCCGAGGAAACGCCCGGGACAACACACTGAAGCTTTCTTT.